Sequencing of this TCR beta chain was carried out in a study of CD8 T cells in ankylosing spondylitis. Via MiXCR, TCRdb re-called the 5' RACE reads, giving one row per CDR3 protein. The sample carries around 130,000 distinct CDR3 sequences, over 6.5% recorded once. Many counts were recorded for this clonotype. Looked up from germline, CDR1 is SGDLS and CDR2 is YYNGEE. V lost 4 bases and J lost 5, with 18 bases in between. This CDR3 region has 16 residues. V usage is TRBV9 and J usage is TRBJ2-2; D could derive from TRBD1 or TRBD2 (6 bases each). What was sequenced was blood, either unsorted or a sorted T cell fraction (not recorded which). The sequence derives from a male donor with ankylosing spondylitis or in good health (not recorded which). The CDR3 is CASSQPGGPATGELFF. The DNA for the CDR3 is TGTGCCAGCAGCCAACCCGGGGGCCCAGCAACCGGGGAGCTGTTTTTT.